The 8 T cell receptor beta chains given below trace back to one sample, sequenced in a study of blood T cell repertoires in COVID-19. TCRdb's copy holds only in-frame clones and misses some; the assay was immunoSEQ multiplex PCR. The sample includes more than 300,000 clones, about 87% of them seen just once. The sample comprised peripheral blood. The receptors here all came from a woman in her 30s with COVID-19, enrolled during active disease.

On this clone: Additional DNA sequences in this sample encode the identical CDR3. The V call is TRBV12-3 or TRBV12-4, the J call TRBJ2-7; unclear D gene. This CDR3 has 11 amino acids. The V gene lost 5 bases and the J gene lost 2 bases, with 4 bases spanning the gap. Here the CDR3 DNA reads TGTGCCAGCAGTCTTACCTACGAGCAGTACTTC. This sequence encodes CASSLTYEQYF.

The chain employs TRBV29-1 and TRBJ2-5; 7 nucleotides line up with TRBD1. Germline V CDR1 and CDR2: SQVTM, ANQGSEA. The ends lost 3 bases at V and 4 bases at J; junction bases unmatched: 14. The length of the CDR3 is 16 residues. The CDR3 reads CSVDGGIQGTGETQYF. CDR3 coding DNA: TGCAGCGTTGACGGTGGGATACAGGGGACGGGAGAGACCCAGTACTTC.

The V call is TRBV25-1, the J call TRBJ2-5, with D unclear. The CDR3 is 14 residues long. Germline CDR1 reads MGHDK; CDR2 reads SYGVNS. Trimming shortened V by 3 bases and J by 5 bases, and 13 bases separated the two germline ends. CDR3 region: CASSDSTPSETQYF. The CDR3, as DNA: TGTGCCAGCAGTGACTCGACACCCTCGGAGACCCAGTACTTC.

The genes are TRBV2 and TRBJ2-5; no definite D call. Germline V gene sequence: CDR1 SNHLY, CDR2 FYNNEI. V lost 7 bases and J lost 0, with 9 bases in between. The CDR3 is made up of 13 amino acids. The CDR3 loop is CASTSGHQETQYF. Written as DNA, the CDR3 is TGTGCCAGCACGAGTGGGCACCAAGAGACCCAGTACTTC. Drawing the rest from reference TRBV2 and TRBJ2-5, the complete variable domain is EPEVTQTPSHQVTQMGQEVILRCVPISNHLYFYWYRQILGQKVEFLVSFYNNEISEKSEIFDDQFSVERPDGSNFTLKIRSTKLEDSAMYFCASTSGHQETQYFGPGTRLLVL.

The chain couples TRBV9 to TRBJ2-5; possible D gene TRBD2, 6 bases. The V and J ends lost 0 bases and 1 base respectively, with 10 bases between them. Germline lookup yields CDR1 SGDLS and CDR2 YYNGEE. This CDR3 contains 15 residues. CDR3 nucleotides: TGTGCCAGCAGCGTAGGGGTTAGCGGCCAAGAGACCCAGTACTTC. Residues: CASSVGVSGQETQYF.

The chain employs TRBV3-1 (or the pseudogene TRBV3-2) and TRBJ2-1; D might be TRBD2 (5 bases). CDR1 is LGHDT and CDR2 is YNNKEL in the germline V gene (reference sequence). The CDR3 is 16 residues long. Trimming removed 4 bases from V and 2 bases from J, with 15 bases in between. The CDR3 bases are TGTGCCAGCAGCCCTGGCCGGAGGTACACCTACAATGAGCAGTTCTTC. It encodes CASSPGRRYTYNEQFF.

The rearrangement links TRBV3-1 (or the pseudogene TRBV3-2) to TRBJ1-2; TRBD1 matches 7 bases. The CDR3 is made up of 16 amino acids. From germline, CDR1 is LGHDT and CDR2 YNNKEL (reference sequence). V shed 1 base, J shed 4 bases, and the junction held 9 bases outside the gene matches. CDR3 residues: CASSQAGRGLGYGYTF. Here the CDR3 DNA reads TGTGCCAGCAGCCAAGCCGGTAGGGGGCTTGGCTATGGCTACACCTTC.

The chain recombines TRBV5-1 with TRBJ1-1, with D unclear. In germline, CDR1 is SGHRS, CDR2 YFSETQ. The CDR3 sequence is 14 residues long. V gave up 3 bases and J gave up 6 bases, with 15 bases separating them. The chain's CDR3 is CASSSTDGRAEAFF. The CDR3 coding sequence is TGCGCCAGCAGCTCAACGGACGGGAGGGCTGAAGCTTTCTTT. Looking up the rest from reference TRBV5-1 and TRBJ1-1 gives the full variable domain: KAGVTQTPRYLIKTRGQQVTLSCSPISGHRSVSWYQQTPGQGLQFLFEYFSETQRNKGNFPGRFSGRQFSNSRSEMNVSTLELGDSALYLCASSSTDGRAEAFFGQGTRLTVV.